This TCR beta chain is from a study of T cell clones after liver transplantation. The wider study: Immunosuppression withdrawal was tried within 2 years after liver transplantation in this trial.

Produced via immunoSEQ multiplex PCR; TCRdb's table is partial and in-frame only. The sample lists 12,000 to 15,000 clones; roughly 84% were seen once. The length of the CDR3 is 15 residues. Germline CDR1 is MDHEN and CDR2 is SYDVKM. V lost 3 bases and J lost 5; bases outside the gene matches: 7. This rearrangement joins TRBV28 to TRBJ2-1; 7 bases match TRBD2. The source of this sequence is a human patient who received a liver transplant. Some T cells may arise from the graft donor. Sequenced here: CD8+ T cells from blood, sampled about 50 months after liver transplant. This CDR3 is CASSLSSGSNNEQFF. For the CDR3, the DNA is TGTGCCAGCAGTTTGAGTAGCGGGTCCAACAATGAGCAGTTCTTC.